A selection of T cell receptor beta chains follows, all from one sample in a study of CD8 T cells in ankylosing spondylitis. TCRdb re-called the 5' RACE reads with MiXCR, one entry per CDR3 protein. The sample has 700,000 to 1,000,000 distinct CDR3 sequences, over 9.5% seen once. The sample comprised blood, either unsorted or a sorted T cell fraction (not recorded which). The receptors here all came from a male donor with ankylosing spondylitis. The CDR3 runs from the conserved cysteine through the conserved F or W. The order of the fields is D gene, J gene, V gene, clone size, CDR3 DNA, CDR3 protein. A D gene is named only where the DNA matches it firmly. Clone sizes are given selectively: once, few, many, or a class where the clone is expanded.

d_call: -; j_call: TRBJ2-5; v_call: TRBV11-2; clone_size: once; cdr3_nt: TGTGCCAGCAGCGAGGACCCAGGCGGGACCCAGTACTTC; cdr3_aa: CASSEDPGGTQYF
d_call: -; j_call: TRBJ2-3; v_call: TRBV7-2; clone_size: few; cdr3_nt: TGTGCCAGCAGCTTACGCCAGGGATCGAATACGCAGTATTTT; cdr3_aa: CASSLRQGSNTQYF
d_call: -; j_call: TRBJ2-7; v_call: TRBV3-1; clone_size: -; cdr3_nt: TGTGCCAGCGGAGAATACGAGCAGTACTTC; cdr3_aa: CASGEYEQYF
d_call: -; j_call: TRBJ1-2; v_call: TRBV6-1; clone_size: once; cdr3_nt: TGTGCCAGCAGCGACGCCTGGGGGTATGGCTACACCTTC; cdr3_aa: CASSDAWGYGYTF
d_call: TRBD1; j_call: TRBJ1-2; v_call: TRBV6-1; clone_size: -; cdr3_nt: TGTGCCAGCACTAGAGCAGGGGGCGACTATGGCTACACCTTC; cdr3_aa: CASTRAGGDYGYTF
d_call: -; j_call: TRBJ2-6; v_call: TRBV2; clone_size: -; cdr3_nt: TGTGCCAGCAGTGGACCGGGGGCTGGGGCCAACGTCCTGACTTTC; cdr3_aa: CASSGPGAGANVLTF
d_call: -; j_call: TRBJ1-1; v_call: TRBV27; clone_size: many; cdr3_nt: TGTGCCAGCAGCACCCTTCTTGGTACTGAAGCTTTCTTT; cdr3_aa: CASSTLLGTEAFF
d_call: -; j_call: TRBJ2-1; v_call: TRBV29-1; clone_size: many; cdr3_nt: TGCAGCGTTCTGCAGGGAAGCTCCTACAATGAGCAGTTCTTC; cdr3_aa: CSVLQGSSYNEQFF
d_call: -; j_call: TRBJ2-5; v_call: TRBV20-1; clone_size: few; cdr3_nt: TGCAGTGCTTTCGGACAGAGCCAAGAGACCCAGTACTTC; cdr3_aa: CSAFGQSQETQYF
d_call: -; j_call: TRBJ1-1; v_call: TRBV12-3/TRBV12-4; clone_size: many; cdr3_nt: TGTGCCAGCAGTTTAAAGGCAGGGAGACCAGAAGCTTTCTTT; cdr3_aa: CASSLKAGRPEAFF
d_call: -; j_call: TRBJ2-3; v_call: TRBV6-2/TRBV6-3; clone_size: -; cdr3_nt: TGTGCCAGCAGCCAACGGAGGGATACGCAGTATTTT; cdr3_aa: CASSQRRDTQYF
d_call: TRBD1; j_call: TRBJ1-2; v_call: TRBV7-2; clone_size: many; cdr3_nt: TGTGCCAGCAGCTCAAGACAGGGGGATGGCTACACCTTC; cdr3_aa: CASSSRQGDGYTF
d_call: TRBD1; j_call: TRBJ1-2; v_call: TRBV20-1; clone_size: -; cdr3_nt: TGCAGTGCTAGTGGGACAGGACGCCAAGGCTATGGCTACACCTTC; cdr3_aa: CSASGTGRQGYGYTF
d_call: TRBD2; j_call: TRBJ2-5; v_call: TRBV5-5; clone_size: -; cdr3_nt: TGTGCCAGCAGCTTGAAGGGACTAGCTGGGGGGGAGACCCAGTACTTC; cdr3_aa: CASSLKGLAGGETQYF
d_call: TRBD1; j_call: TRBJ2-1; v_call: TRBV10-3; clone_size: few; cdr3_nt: TGTGCCATCAGTGAACAGGGACAGGGTATCAATGAGCAGTTCTTC; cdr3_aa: CAISEQGQGINEQFF
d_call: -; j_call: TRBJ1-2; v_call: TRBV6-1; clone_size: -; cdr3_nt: TGTGCCAGCAGCAACCGGGGACAAGGATATGGCTACACCTTC; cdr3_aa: CASSNRGQGYGYTF
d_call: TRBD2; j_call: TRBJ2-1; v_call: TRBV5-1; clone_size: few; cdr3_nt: TGCGCCAGCAGCGTGGGACTAGCGGGACTCTCCTACAATGAGCAGTTCTTC; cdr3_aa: CASSVGLAGLSYNEQFF
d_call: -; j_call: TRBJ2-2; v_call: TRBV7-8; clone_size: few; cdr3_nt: TGTGCCAGCAGTTTGCAACAGGGTACCGGGGAGCTGTTTTTT; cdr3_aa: CASSLQQGTGELFF
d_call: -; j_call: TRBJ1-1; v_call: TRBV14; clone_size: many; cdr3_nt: TGTGCCAGCAGCCAGGATACGATAAGGGACACTGAAGCTTTCTTT; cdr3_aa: CASSQDTIRDTEAFF
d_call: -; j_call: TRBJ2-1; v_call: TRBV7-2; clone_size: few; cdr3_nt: TGTGCCAGCAGCTCGGTGACAGACTCCTACAATGAGCAGTTCTTC; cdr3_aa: CASSSVTDSYNEQFF
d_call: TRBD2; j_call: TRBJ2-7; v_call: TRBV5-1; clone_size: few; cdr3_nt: TGCGCCAGCAGCCTTAGCGGACTAGCCTACGAGCAGTACTTC; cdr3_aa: CASSLSGLAYEQYF
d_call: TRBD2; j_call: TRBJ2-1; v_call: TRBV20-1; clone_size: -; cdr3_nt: TGCAGTGCTAGGACTAGCGGGGGGACAAGCTCCTACAATGAGCAGTTCTTC; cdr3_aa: CSARTSGGTSSYNEQFF
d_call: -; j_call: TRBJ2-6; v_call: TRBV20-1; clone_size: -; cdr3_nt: TGCAGTGCTAGTTTGGGGGCTGGGGCCAACGTCCTGACTTTC; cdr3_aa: CSASLGAGANVLTF
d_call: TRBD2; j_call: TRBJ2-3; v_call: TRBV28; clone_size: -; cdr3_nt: TGTGCCAGCAGTTTAGGAGGGAGGGCCACAGATACGCAGTATTTT; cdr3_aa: CASSLGGRATDTQYF
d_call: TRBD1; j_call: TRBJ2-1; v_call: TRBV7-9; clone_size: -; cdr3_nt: TGTGCCAGCAGCTTAGCGTGGGGACAGGGGCGGGATGAGCAGTTCTTC; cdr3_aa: CASSLAWGQGRDEQFF
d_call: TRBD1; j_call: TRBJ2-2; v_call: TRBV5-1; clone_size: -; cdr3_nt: TGCGCCAGCAGCCCGGACCCCCTCAGGGGGCGTAGCGGGGAGCTGTTTTTT; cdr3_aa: CASSPDPLRGRSGELFF
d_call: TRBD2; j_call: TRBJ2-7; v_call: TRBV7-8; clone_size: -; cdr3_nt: TGTGCCAGCAGCCGAAACCTAGCGGGGGCCATTCAGGGGCAGTACTTC; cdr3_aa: CASSRNLAGAIQGQYF
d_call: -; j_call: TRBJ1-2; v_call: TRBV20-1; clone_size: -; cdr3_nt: TGCAGTGGTTTCGGGAACTATGGCTACACCTTC; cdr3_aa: CSGFGNYGYTF
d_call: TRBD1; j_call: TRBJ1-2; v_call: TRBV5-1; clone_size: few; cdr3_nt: TGCGCCAGCAGTTATACAGGGGACTATGGCTACACCTTC; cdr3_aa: CASSYTGDYGYTF
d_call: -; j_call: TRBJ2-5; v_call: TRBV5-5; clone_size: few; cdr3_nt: TGTGCCAGCAGCTCAGGGGTTTTTAGAGAGACCCAGTACTTC; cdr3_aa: CASSSGVFRETQYF
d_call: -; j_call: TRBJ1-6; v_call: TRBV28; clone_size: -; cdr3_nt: TGTGCCAGCAGTTTCCACAGGTCTAGATCACCCCTCCACTTT; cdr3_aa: CASSFHRSRSPLHF
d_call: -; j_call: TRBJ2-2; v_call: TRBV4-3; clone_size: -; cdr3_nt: TGCGCCAGCAGCCAACCAACCGGGACATTCTCGAACACCGGGGAGCTGTTTTTT; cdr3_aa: CASSQPTGTFSNTGELFF
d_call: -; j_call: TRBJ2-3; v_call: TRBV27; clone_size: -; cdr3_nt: TGTGCCAGCAGTACGCGGGGGCGGGGCACAGATACGCAGTATTTT; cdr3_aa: CASSTRGRGTDTQYF
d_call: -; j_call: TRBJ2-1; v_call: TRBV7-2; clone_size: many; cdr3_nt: TGTGCCAGCAGCTTATGGGGCAATGAGCAGTTCTTC; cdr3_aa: CASSLWGNEQFF
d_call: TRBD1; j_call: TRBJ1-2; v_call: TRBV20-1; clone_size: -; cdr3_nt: TGCTGCCTCCGTGGGACAGGAGACGAGGGGTACTATGGCTACACCTTC; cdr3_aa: CCLRGTGDEGYYGYTF
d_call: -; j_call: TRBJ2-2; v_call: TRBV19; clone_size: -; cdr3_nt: TGTGCCAGTAGTCTTGGCCGAACGGACACCGGGGAGCTGTTTTTT; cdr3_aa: CASSLGRTDTGELFF
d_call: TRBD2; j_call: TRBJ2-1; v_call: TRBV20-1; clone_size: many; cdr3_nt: TGCAGTGGCACCAGGGCGGCTAGCGGGACACAGTTCTTC; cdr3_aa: CSGTRAASGTQFF
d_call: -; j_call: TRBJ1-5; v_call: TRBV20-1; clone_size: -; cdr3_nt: TGCAGTGCCAGCTCCGACACTTATCAGCCCCAGCATTTT; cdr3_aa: CSASSDTYQPQHF
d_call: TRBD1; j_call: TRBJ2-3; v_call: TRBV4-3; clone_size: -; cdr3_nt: TGCGCCAGCAGCTCTCACAGGGGGGGCACAGATACGCAGTATTTT; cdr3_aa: CASSSHRGGTDTQYF
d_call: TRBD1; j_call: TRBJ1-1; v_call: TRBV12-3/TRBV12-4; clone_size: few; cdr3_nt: TGTGCCAGCAGTTTAGGCAGGGGGCTCACTGAAGCTTTCTTT; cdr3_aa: CASSLGRGLTEAFF
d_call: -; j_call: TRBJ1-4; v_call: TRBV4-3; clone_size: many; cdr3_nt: TGCGCCAGCAGCCGAGCCGGGACCCTTAATGAAAAACTGTTTTTT; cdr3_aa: CASSRAGTLNEKLFF
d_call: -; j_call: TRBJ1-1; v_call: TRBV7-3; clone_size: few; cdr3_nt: TGTGCCAGCAGCTTAACGCAGACACCGAACACTGAAGCTTTCTTT; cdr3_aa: CASSLTQTPNTEAFF
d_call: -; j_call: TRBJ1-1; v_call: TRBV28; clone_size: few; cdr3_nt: TGTGCCAGCAAAAGGTCTCTCGGGGGAGGCACTGAAGCTTTCTTT; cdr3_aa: CASKRSLGGGTEAFF
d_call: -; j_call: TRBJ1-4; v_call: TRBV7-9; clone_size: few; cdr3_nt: TGTGCCAGCAGCTTGGGGGGGCCAGCGACAACTAATGAAAAACTGTTTTTT; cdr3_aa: CASSLGGPATTNEKLFF